This is a list of T cell receptor beta chains from one sample in a study of blood T cells in healthy people across ages. TCRdb processed the 5' RACE reads anew with MiXCR; each CDR3 protein has one entry. The data hold over a million distinct CDR3 sequences, with under 55% observed a single time. Sequencing input: blood. The origin of the receptors is a woman aged 60-75 years in good health. CDR3s include the opening cysteine and the closing phenylalanine or tryptophan. A D gene is named only where the DNA matches it firmly. A row's size may be missing; if present it is once, few, many or a size class.

>TRBV2|TRBD2|TRBJ2-7|NA
CASSEAGTSGLYEQYF
TGTGCCAGCAGTGAAGCTGGGACTAGCGGTCTCTACGAGCAGTACTTC
>TRBV20-1|TRBD2|TRBJ2-7|NA
CSARWRASGSYEQYF
TGCAGTGCTAGGTGGAGGGCTAGCGGATCCTACGAGCAGTACTTC
>TRBV27|NA|TRBJ2-7|NA
CASSLTGTNLYEQYF
TGTGCCAGCAGTTTAACTGGGACAAACCTCTACGAGCAGTACTTC
>TRBV18|NA|TRBJ2-7|NA
CASSPAGAEQYF
TGTGCCAGCTCACCAGCAGGGGCCGAGCAGTACTTC
>TRBV27|TRBD1|TRBJ1-4|few
CASSLGQGSEKLFF
TGTGCCAGCAGTTTAGGACAGGGTAGTGAAAAACTGTTTTTT
>TRBV20-1|NA|TRBJ2-7|NA
CSANSPLAAAYEQYF
TGCAGTGCTAATTCCCCGCTAGCTGCCGCCTACGAGCAGTACTTC
>TRBV4-1|NA|TRBJ2-3|few
CASSQVGEFPTDTQYF
TGCGCCAGCAGCCAAGTGGGAGAGTTCCCCACAGATACGCAGTATTTT
>TRBV10-3|TRBD1|TRBJ1-1|NA
CAISLGQGVEAFF
TGTGCCATCAGTCTCGGACAGGGTGTTGAAGCTTTCTTT
>TRBV2|NA|TRBJ2-7|NA
CASSPPLAPSYEQYF
TGTGCCAGCAGTCCCCCCCTAGCGCCTTCCTACGAGCAGTACTTC
>TRBV29-1|TRBD1|TRBJ2-1|NA
CSVAPRTGADNEQFF
TGCAGCGTTGCGCCTCGGACAGGGGCGGACAATGAGCAGTTCTTC
>TRBV10-2|NA|TRBJ2-6|NA
CASRAPNIANVLTF
TGCGCCAGCAGGGCCCCCAATATCGCCAACGTCCTGACTTTC
>TRBV7-8|NA|TRBJ2-7|NA
CASSLGGLERSYEQYF
TGTGCCAGCAGCTTAGGGGGATTGGAGCGATCCTACGAGCAGTACTTC
>TRBV2|NA|TRBJ2-3|NA
CASASGGGTDTQYF
TGTGCTAGCGCCAGCGGAGGAGGCACAGATACGCAGTATTTT
>TRBV13|NA|TRBJ1-1|NA
CASSPPRGEHSAFF
TGTGCCAGCAGCCCTCCCCGTGGGGAGCACTCAGCTTTCTTT
>TRBV29-1|NA|TRBJ2-7|NA
CSVGGGGWYEQYF
TGCAGCGTTGGAGGCGGAGGATGGTACGAGCAGTACTTC
>TRBV9|TRBD1|TRBJ2-7|NA
CASSSTGVPYEQYF
TGTGCCAGCAGCTCGACAGGGGTTCCCTACGAGCAGTACTTC
>TRBV6-1|TRBD2|TRBJ2-7|few
CASNTGTSGYEQYF
TGTGCCAGCAATACCGGGACTAGCGGCTACGAGCAGTACTTC
>TRBV5-1|TRBD2|TRBJ2-7|NA
CASSLRTRTYEQYF
TGCGCCAGCAGCTTGAGGACTAGGACCTACGAGCAGTACTTC
>TRBV7-6|NA|TRBJ2-7|NA
CASSSGRHEQYF
TGTGCCAGCAGCTCTGGGCGCCACGAGCAGTACTTC
>TRBV20-1|NA|TRBJ2-1|NA
CSARRAGFYNEQFF
TGCAGTGCTAGGCGGGCGGGGTTTTACAATGAGCAGTTCTTC
>TRBV28|TRBD2|TRBJ2-7|NA
CASSSGGREAYEQYF
TGTGCCAGCAGTTCCGGCGGGAGAGAGGCCTACGAGCAGTACTTC
>TRBV5-1|TRBD2|TRBJ2-6|NA
CASSPRTSGSPTSGANVLTF
TGCGCCAGCAGCCCACGGACTAGCGGCTCACCTACCTCTGGGGCCAACGTCCTGACTTTC
>TRBV9|NA|TRBJ2-7|NA
CASSVGARGYEQYF
TGTGCCAGCAGCGTAGGTGCCAGGGGCTACGAGCAGTACTTC
>TRBV6-6|NA|TRBJ2-4|many
CASSPTVNIQYF
TGTGCCAGCAGTCCTACCGTTAACATTCAGTACTTC
>TRBV6-5|NA|TRBJ2-4|NA
CASSYDQMGKNIQYF
TGTGCCAGCAGTTATGACCAGATGGGCAAAAACATTCAGTACTTC
>TRBV27|TRBD2|TRBJ2-7|NA
CASSPTTSAIPYEQYF
TGTGCCAGCAGTCCAACGACTAGCGCGATCCCATACGAGCAGTACTTC
>TRBV27|NA|TRBJ2-6|NA
CASSLSGTAISSGADVLTF
TGTGCCAGCAGTTTAAGCGGGACAGCCATAAGCTCTGGGGCCGACGTCCTGACTTTC
>TRBV7-8|TRBD1|TRBJ2-7|many
CASSLGGQGPYEQYF
TGTGCCAGCAGCTTAGGCGGACAGGGCCCCTACGAGCAGTACTTC
>TRBV29-1|TRBD1|TRBJ1-2|few
CSVPKQGADGYTF
TGCAGCGTTCCCAAACAGGGGGCGGATGGCTACACCTTC
>TRBV7-8|TRBD1|TRBJ1-4|NA
CASSRQGGGKKLFF
TGTGCCAGCAGCAGACAGGGGGGAGGGAAAAAACTGTTTTTT
>TRBV5-1|TRBD1|TRBJ2-3|NA
CASSLGRQGVPDTQYF
TGCGCCAGCAGTCTTGGAAGGCAGGGGGTACCAGATACGCAGTATTTT
>TRBV20-1|NA|TRBJ1-4|NA
CSAPRTENEKLFF
TGCAGTGCCCCCCGGACAGAAAACGAAAAACTGTTTTTT
>TRBV27|TRBD2|TRBJ2-7|few
CASSPGTSAEQYF
TGTGCCAGCAGCCCCGGGACTAGCGCCGAGCAGTACTTC
>TRBV12-3/TRBV12-4|NA|TRBJ2-7|NA
CASKLRDNSREQYF
TGTGCCAGCAAACTCCGGGACAACTCTAGGGAGCAGTACTTC
>TRBV27|NA|TRBJ2-3|NA
CASSLHDTQYF
TGTGCCAGCAGTTTACACGATACGCAGTATTTT
>TRBV12-3/TRBV12-4|NA|TRBJ1-1|NA
CASLLRGNTEAFF
TGTGCCAGCCTTCTTAGGGGGAACACTGAAGCTTTCTTT
>TRBV4-1|NA|TRBJ2-5|NA
CASSQDADWAQETQYF
TGCGCCAGCAGCCAAGATGCGGACTGGGCCCAGGAGACCCAGTACTTC
>TRBV5-1|NA|TRBJ2-1|NA
CASSSDSTEYNEQFF
TGCGCCAGCAGCTCGGACAGCACCGAATACAATGAGCAGTTCTTC
>TRBV14|NA|TRBJ1-6|NA
CASSQFLRSPLHF
TGTGCCAGCAGCCAATTTCTACGTTCACCCCTCCACTTT
>TRBV12-3/TRBV12-4|NA|TRBJ2-5|NA
CASSLAGSRETQYF
TGTGCCAGCAGTTTAGCAGGTTCCCGAGAGACCCAGTACTTC
>TRBV3-1|TRBD1|TRBJ2-5|once
CASSPLPGQGLKETQYF
TGTGCCAGCAGCCCACTACCGGGACAGGGGCTTAAAGAGACCCAGTACTTC
>TRBV29-1|TRBD2|TRBJ2-7|few
CSSTGTSRGEQYF
TGCAGCTCCACCGGGACTAGCAGAGGCGAGCAGTACTTC
>TRBV28|NA|TRBJ2-5|NA
CASRIGGSNKETQYF
TGTGCCAGCAGGATAGGAGGGTCGAACAAAGAGACCCAGTACTTC
>TRBV2|NA|TRBJ2-7|NA
CASSVLGRENEQYF
TGTGCCAGCAGTGTTCTCGGAAGGGAGAACGAGCAGTACTTC
>TRBV28|TRBD1|TRBJ2-5|few
CASSTPGQGIETQYF
TGTGCCAGCAGCACCCCGGGACAGGGTATAGAGACCCAGTACTTC
>TRBV7-8|NA|TRBJ2-7|few
CASSLVLKGRLHEQYF
TGTGCCAGCAGCTTAGTGTTAAAGGGTAGGCTCCACGAGCAGTACTTC
>TRBV3-1|NA|TRBJ2-7|few
CASSQAHVGGKREQYF
TGTGCCAGCAGCCAAGCCCACGTCGGGGGCAAACGCGAGCAGTACTTC
>TRBV30|NA|TRBJ2-1|few
CAWSVGGPGEFF
TGTGCCTGGAGTGTAGGAGGCCCAGGGGAGTTCTTC
>TRBV13|TRBD1|TRBJ2-7|few
CASSFGTGSGEQYF
TGTGCCAGCAGCTTCGGGACAGGGAGTGGAGAGCAGTACTTC
>TRBV6-5|NA|TRBJ2-7|few
CASSYSRQSYEQYF
TGTGCCAGCAGTTACTCCCGACAGTCCTACGAGCAGTACTTC
>TRBV28|NA|TRBJ1-2|few
CASSSRANYGYTF
TGTGCCAGCAGTTCTCGAGCCAACTATGGCTACACCTTC
>TRBV7-3|TRBD1|TRBJ2-4|few
CASSSTGDNIQYF
TGTGCCAGCAGCTCGACAGGGGATAACATTCAGTACTTC
>TRBV20-1|TRBD2|TRBJ2-7|few
CSAGLAGVYEQYF
TGCAGTGCAGGACTAGCGGGAGTGTACGAGCAGTACTTC
>TRBV6-2/TRBV6-3|NA|TRBJ2-1|many
CASSYTPSGSSYNEQFF
TGTGCCAGCAGTTACACCCCCTCCGGGAGCTCCTACAATGAGCAGTTCTTC